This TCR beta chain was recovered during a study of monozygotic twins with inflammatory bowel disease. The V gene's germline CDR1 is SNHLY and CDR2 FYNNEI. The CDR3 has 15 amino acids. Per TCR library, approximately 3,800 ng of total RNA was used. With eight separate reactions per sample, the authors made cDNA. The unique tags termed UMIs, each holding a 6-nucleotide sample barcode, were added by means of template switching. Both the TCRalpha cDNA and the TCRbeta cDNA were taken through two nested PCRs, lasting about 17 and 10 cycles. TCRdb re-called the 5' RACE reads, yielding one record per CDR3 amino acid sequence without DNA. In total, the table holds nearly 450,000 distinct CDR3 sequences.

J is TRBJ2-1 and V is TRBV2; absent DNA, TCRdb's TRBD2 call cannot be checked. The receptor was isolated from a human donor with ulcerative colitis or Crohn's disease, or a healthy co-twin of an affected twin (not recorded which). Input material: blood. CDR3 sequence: CASSGGTSGRNEQFF.